A selection of T cell receptor beta chains follows, all from one sample in a study of cytomegalovirus exposure and HLA in healthy donors. Clones were read by immunoSEQ multiplex PCR, and TCRdb kept only the in-frame ones, dropping some. The repertoire consists of roughly 130,000 clones, with 70% to 80% occurring once and the leading ten covering 2.6%. Sequencing used PBMCs. Receptor source: a woman aged 60-70 years in good health and CMV-seropositive. CDR3s include the opening cysteine and the closing phenylalanine or tryptophan. Fields, in order: CDR3 DNA, CDR3 protein, clone size, D gene, V gene, J gene. A D gene is named only where the DNA matches it firmly. Some rows have no size entry. The others give once, few or many, or a class for an expanded clone.

CDR3nt: TGCGCCAGCAGCTTTCGGCCGGGGTCAGCCGCAATGAACACTGAAGCTTTCTTT
CDR3aa: CASSFRPGSAAMNTEAFF
abundance: .
d_gene: .
v_gene: TRBV5-1
j_gene: TRBJ1-1

CDR3nt: TGTGCCAGCAGGGGGGGGTCCTTCTATGGCTACACCTTC
CDR3aa: CASRGGSFYGYTF
abundance: once
d_gene: .
v_gene: TRBV6-5
j_gene: TRBJ1-2

CDR3nt: TGTGCCAGCAGTTATGACGAGGACTACGAGCAGTACTTC
CDR3aa: CASSYDEDYEQYF
abundance: .
d_gene: .
v_gene: TRBV6-5
j_gene: TRBJ2-7

CDR3nt: TGTGCCAGTAGTACGGTGGTTTATAGCAATCAGCCCCAGCATTTT
CDR3aa: CASSTVVYSNQPQHF
abundance: .
d_gene: .
v_gene: TRBV19
j_gene: TRBJ1-5

CDR3nt: TGTGCCAGCAGTTTTCTAGCGGGTCGGACCGGGGAGCTGTTTTTT
CDR3aa: CASSFLAGRTGELFF
abundance: .
d_gene: TRBD2
v_gene: TRBV27
j_gene: TRBJ2-2

CDR3nt: TGTGCCAGTAGATTATCGGGACATTCTAACTATGGCTACACCTTC
CDR3aa: CASRLSGHSNYGYTF
abundance: .
d_gene: .
v_gene: TRBV19
j_gene: TRBJ1-2

CDR3nt: TGTGCCAGCAATCCAGGGCACAATCAGCCCCAGCATTTT
CDR3aa: CASNPGHNQPQHF
abundance: .
d_gene: .
v_gene: TRBV2
j_gene: TRBJ1-5

CDR3nt: TGTGCCAGCAGCTCCAGAGGGCCCAGCTCCTACAATGAGCAGTTCTTC
CDR3aa: CASSSRGPSSYNEQFF
abundance: .
d_gene: .
v_gene: TRBV5-6
j_gene: TRBJ2-1

CDR3nt: TGTGCCAGCAGTTACTCGAATAGACAGTCAGAAGCTTTCTTT
CDR3aa: CASSYSNRQSEAFF
abundance: few
d_gene: .
v_gene: TRBV6-5
j_gene: TRBJ1-1

CDR3nt: TGCGCCAGCAGGAACCAGGATAATGAAAAACTGTTTTTT
CDR3aa: CASRNQDNEKLFF
abundance: .
d_gene: .
v_gene: TRBV5-1
j_gene: TRBJ1-4

CDR3nt: TGTGCCAGCAGCGTACTAGCGGGGCCCGACAATGAGCAGTTCTTC
CDR3aa: CASSVLAGPDNEQFF
abundance: .
d_gene: TRBD2
v_gene: TRBV9
j_gene: TRBJ2-1

CDR3nt: TGTGCCAGCAGCTTTCCAGGGGTAGACCCCTACGAGCAGTACTTC
CDR3aa: CASSFPGVDPYEQYF
abundance: .
d_gene: .
v_gene: TRBV7-9
j_gene: TRBJ2-7

CDR3nt: TGTGCCAGCAGTTTTCAGGGAGGCGGAACCTCCTACGAGCAGTACTTC
CDR3aa: CASSFQGGGTSYEQYF
abundance: few
d_gene: .
v_gene: TRBV27
j_gene: TRBJ2-7

CDR3nt: TGCAGCGTCCTTTGGTACGGTTCTGGAAACACCATATATTTT
CDR3aa: CSVLWYGSGNTIYF
abundance: .
d_gene: .
v_gene: TRBV29-1
j_gene: TRBJ1-3

CDR3nt: TGTGCCAGTAGTATGGTCTCGGGTTCAACTAATGAAAAACTGTTTTTT
CDR3aa: CASSMVSGSTNEKLFF
abundance: .
d_gene: .
v_gene: TRBV19
j_gene: TRBJ1-4

CDR3nt: TGTGCCAGTAGTGACCGACAGGGATCGACCTGTGGCTACACCTTC
CDR3aa: CASSDRQGSTCGYTF
abundance: .
d_gene: TRBD1
v_gene: TRBV19
j_gene: TRBJ1-2

CDR3nt: TGTGCCAGCAGCTCCGTCTTCCCAGGGGGTAACGAGCAGTTCTTC
CDR3aa: CASSSVFPGGNEQFF
abundance: .
d_gene: TRBD1
v_gene: TRBV7-2
j_gene: TRBJ2-1

CDR3nt: TGTGCCAGCAACACTCAGGGGTCCTACAATGAGCAGTTCTTC
CDR3aa: CASNTQGSYNEQFF
abundance: .
d_gene: .
v_gene: TRBV9
j_gene: TRBJ2-1

CDR3nt: TGTGCCAGCAGCTCCGGGACAGGGAAACCCCTGAACACTGAAGCTTTCTTT
CDR3aa: CASSSGTGKPLNTEAFF
abundance: .
d_gene: TRBD1
v_gene: TRBV7-8
j_gene: TRBJ1-1

CDR3nt: TGTGCCAGCAGTTCATCCGGGACACCGGTAAATCAGCCCCAGCATTTT
CDR3aa: CASSSSGTPVNQPQHF
abundance: .
d_gene: .
v_gene: TRBV27
j_gene: TRBJ1-5

CDR3nt: TGTGCCAGCAGTGAAGGTGGGGGGGGACCGCAGTTCTTC
CDR3aa: CASSEGGGGPQFF
abundance: .
d_gene: TRBD2
v_gene: TRBV6-1
j_gene: TRBJ2-1

CDR3nt: TGTGCCAGCAGCCAAGTGTCTACAGGAAATCAGCCCCAGCATTTT
CDR3aa: CASSQVSTGNQPQHF
abundance: .
d_gene: .
v_gene: TRBV4-2
j_gene: TRBJ1-5

CDR3nt: TGTGCCAGCAGCTGGACCACAGGGGGTACTGAAGCTTTCTTT
CDR3aa: CASSWTTGGTEAFF
abundance: few
d_gene: TRBD1
v_gene: TRBV7-8
j_gene: TRBJ1-1

CDR3nt: TGCGCCAGCAGCATAGGACAGGGCAGCTATTCACCCCTCCACTTT
CDR3aa: CASSIGQGSYSPLHF
abundance: once
d_gene: TRBD1
v_gene: TRBV5-1
j_gene: TRBJ1-6

CDR3nt: TGTGCCAGCAGCGGAGTAAGCTCCTACAATGAGCAGTTCTTC
CDR3aa: CASSGVSSYNEQFF
abundance: .
d_gene: .
v_gene: TRBV9
j_gene: TRBJ2-1

CDR3nt: TGCGCCAGCAGTAATATAGCTAGATCCAATGAGCAGTTCTTC
CDR3aa: CASSNIARSNEQFF
abundance: .
d_gene: .
v_gene: TRBV10-1
j_gene: TRBJ2-1

CDR3nt: TGTGCCAGCAGCTTAGGGGGCACCACAGATACGCAGTATTTT
CDR3aa: CASSLGGTTDTQYF
abundance: .
d_gene: .
v_gene: TRBV7-3
j_gene: TRBJ2-3

CDR3nt: TGTGCCAGCACCCTGACTCCTCTCTCCTACAATGAGCAGTTCTTC
CDR3aa: CASTLTPLSYNEQFF
abundance: .
d_gene: .
v_gene: TRBV6-1
j_gene: TRBJ2-1

CDR3nt: TGTGCCAGCAGCTCCGACTCTAATCAGCCCCAGCATTTT
CDR3aa: CASSSDSNQPQHF
abundance: .
d_gene: .
v_gene: TRBV7-3
j_gene: TRBJ1-5

CDR3nt: TGTGCCATCAGGACGAACAGGGGTGTGAACACTGAAGCTTTCTTT
CDR3aa: CAIRTNRGVNTEAFF
abundance: .
d_gene: TRBD1
v_gene: TRBV10-3
j_gene: TRBJ1-1

CDR3nt: TGTGCCAGTAGTATAGGGGGACTAGCAGGCGATGAGCAGTTCTTC
CDR3aa: CASSIGGLAGDEQFF
abundance: .
d_gene: TRBD2
v_gene: TRBV19
j_gene: TRBJ2-1

CDR3nt: TGTGCCAGCAGGCTGAGCGGATTAGGTGGCAATCAGCCCCAGCATTTT
CDR3aa: CASRLSGLGGNQPQHF
abundance: .
d_gene: .
v_gene: TRBV27
j_gene: TRBJ1-5